This entry is about one T cell receptor (beta chain). The antigen is undetermined. Here immunoSEQ multiplex PCR was the method, and the copy in TCRdb shows in-frame clones only, minus some. The sample yields approximately 61,000 clones, around three quarters seen once. The sort gate was single viable CD3+CD4+CD8-CD45RO+ cells for memory CD4+ T cells. Serum IgG to CMV pp150, pp28, p38 and p52 defined serostatus. These data belong to a study of memory CD4+ T cells and cytomegalovirus serostatus. Overall study context: Healthy Belgian adult donors included 9 or 10 CMV-positive and 24 CMV-negative people.

General study results and limits: The CMV-associated TCR signature appears largely within the CD4+ memory repertoire.

This clonotype originated in an adult in good health and CMV-seronegative. Some clones in this sample may be carry-over from other donors' samples. The sample was memory CD4+ T cells from blood.

The CDR3 DNA sequence: TGCGCCAGCAGGGACACGCAAGAGACCCAGTACTTC. It translates to CASRDTQETQYF. The chain has TRBV5-1 and TRBJ2-5; D perhaps matches TRBD1 (5 bases). Germline V CDR1 and CDR2: SGHRS, YFSETQ. V lost 5 bases, J lost 2 bases, and 7 bases lay in between. The CDR3 totals 12 residues.